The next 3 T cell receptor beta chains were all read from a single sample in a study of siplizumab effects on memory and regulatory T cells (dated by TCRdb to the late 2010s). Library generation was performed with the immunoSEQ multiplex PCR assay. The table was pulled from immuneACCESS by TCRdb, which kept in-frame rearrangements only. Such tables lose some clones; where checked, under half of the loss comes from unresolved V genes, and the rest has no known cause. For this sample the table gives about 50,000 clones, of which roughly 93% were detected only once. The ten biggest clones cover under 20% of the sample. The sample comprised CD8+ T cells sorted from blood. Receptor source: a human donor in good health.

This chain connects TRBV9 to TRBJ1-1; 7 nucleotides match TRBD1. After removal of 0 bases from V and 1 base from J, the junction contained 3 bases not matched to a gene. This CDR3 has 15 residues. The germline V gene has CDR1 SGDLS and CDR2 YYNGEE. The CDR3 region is CASSVVQGENTEAFF. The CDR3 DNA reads TGTGCCAGCAGCGTAGTCCAGGGGGAGAACACTGAAGCTTTCTTT.

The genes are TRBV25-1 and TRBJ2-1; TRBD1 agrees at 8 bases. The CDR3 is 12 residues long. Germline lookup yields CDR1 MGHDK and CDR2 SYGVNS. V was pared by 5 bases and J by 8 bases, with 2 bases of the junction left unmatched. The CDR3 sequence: CASSNRGDEQFF. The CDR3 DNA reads TGTGCCAGCAGTAACAGGGGGGATGAGCAGTTCTTC.

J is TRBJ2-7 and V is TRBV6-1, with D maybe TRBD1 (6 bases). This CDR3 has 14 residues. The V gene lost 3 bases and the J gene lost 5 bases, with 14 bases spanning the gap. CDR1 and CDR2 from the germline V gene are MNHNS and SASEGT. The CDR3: CASSDRGHPDEQYF. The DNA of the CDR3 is TGTGCCAGCAGTGATAGGGGACACCCGGACGAGCAGTACTTC.